Listed below are T cell receptor beta chains from one sample, sequenced in a study of PD-1 blockade in classical Hodgkin lymphoma. Generated by immunoSEQ multiplex PCR, the TCRdb table keeps only in-frame clones and is missing some. The sample carries about 43,000 clones, approximately 79% recorded once. This sample comprised peripheral blood mononuclear cells (PBMCs), obtained before the second cycle of nivolumab. These receptors were collected from a human donor with classical Hodgkin lymphoma. The CDR3 runs from the conserved cysteine through the conserved F or W. A D gene is named only where the DNA matches it firmly. Clone sizes are given selectively: once, few, many, or a class where the clone is expanded.

TRBV19	TRBD2	-	TRBJ2-7	TGTGCCAGTAGTATCCGCGGGGGACTAGCGGGAGAAGGGCAGTACTTC	CASSIRGGLAGEGQYF
TRBV7-6	TRBD1	-	TRBJ2-7	TGTGCCAGCAGCTTAGGACAGGGGAACGAGCAGTACTTC	CASSLGQGNEQYF
TRBV18	-	-	TRBJ1-5	TGTGCCAGCTCGTCCATAGGGATTAGCAATCAGCCCCAGCATTTT	CASSSIGISNQPQHF
TRBV19	-	-	TRBJ2-6	TGTGCCAGTAGTCTATATAAATCACAAAGTCGGGCCAACGTCCTGACTTTC	CASSLYKSQSRANVLTF
TRBV27	-	-	TRBJ2-1	TGTGCCAGCATAGGAGAGAGGAATGAGCAGTTCTTC	CASIGERNEQFF
TRBV21-1	-	-	TRBJ1-1	TGTGCCGGCAGCACGTCCCCGCGAAGTCGGACTGAAGCTTTCTTT	CAGSTSPRSRTEAFF
TRBV6-5	-	few	TRBJ1-3	TGTGCCAGCAGACGACAGGCGAGCTCTGGAAACACCATATATTTT	CASRRQASSGNTIYF
TRBV27	-	-	TRBJ1-5	TGTGCCAGCAGTTTGCAGGGGAATCAGCCCCAGCATTTT	CASSLQGNQPQHF
TRBV19	TRBD1	-	TRBJ1-4	TGTGCCAGTAGTATTCGTACCGGGACAGAAAATGAAAAACTGTTTTTT	CASSIRTGTENEKLFF
TRBV6-5	TRBD1	-	TRBJ1-3	TGTGCCAGCAGTTACAGGGGGCGGGGAAACACCATATATTTT	CASSYRGRGNTIYF
TRBV2	-	few	TRBJ2-7	TGTGCCAGCGCTCGAGGACGCCCGCAGTACTTC	CASARGRPQYF
TRBV25-1	-	-	TRBJ2-3	TGTGCCAGTGTGACCACCCTCACAGATACGCAGTATTTT	CASVTTLTDTQYF
TRBV4-3	TRBD2	-	TRBJ2-1	TGCGCCAGCAGCCAGCTCGAACTAGCGCCCTACAATGAGCAGTTCTTC	CASSQLELAPYNEQFF
TRBV9	TRBD1	-	TRBJ1-3	TGTGCCAGCAGCGCCGGGACAGCTTACTCTGGAAACACCATATATTTT	CASSAGTAYSGNTIYF
TRBV19	TRBD1	-	TRBJ2-7	TGTGCCAGTAGCAGGGAGACAGGGCTCTACGAGCAGTACTTC	CASSRETGLYEQYF
TRBV6-1	-	-	TRBJ2-7	TGTGCCAGCAGTTCCGGGCCTGAATTCTACGAGCAGTACTTC	CASSSGPEFYEQYF
TRBV7-6	-	few	TRBJ2-1	TGTGCCAGCAGCCCCCTGGGTATACGGGGACCCTCCTACAATGAGCAGTTCTTC	CASSPLGIRGPSYNEQFF
TRBV9	-	-	TRBJ1-2	TGTGCCAGCAGCGCATCCCCAGTCCCTAGGTCCCCCTTTCCCTACACCTTC	CASSASPVPRSPFPYTF
TRBV7-2	TRBD1	-	TRBJ1-2	TGTGCCAGCAGCTCAGGGGGACAAGCTAACTATGGCTACACCTTC	CASSSGGQANYGYTF
TRBV6-1	-	-	TRBJ1-5	TGTGCCAGCAGTGAATGGGGGGGCAATAGCAATCAGCCCCAGCATTTT	CASSEWGGNSNQPQHF
TRBV29-1	-	-	TRBJ2-2	TGCAGCGTTAGAACACCCTCGACCGGGGAGCTGTTTTTT	CSVRTPSTGELFF
TRBV19	TRBD2	-	TRBJ2-3	TGTGCCAGCAGGACTAGCGGAGATACGCAGTATTTT	CASRTSGDTQYF
TRBV18	-	-	TRBJ1-1	TGTGCCAGCTCACCACTTGCTTTGAACACTGAAGCTTTCTTT	CASSPLALNTEAFF
TRBV5-4	-	-	TRBJ2-3	TGTGCCAGCAGCTTTTCGGTAGCGGCCATGCGCACAGATACGCAGTATTTT	CASSFSVAAMRTDTQYF
TRBV2	TRBD1	-	TRBJ1-5	TGTGCCAGCAGAGCCGGGACAGGGTATCAGCCCCAGCATTTT	CASRAGTGYQPQHF
TRBV29-1	TRBD2	-	TRBJ2-1	TGCAGCGTTGGGGGGGAGACTAGCGGGACGAGCTCCTACAATGAGCAGTTCTTC	CSVGGETSGTSSYNEQFF
TRBV4-2	-	few	TRBJ2-7	TGTGCCAGCAGCCAAGCGATGGATGTGACCTACGAGCAGTACTTC	CASSQAMDVTYEQYF
TRBV11-3	-	-	TRBJ2-7	TGTGCCAGGGGCAGTTCGAGGGACGAGCAGTACTTC	CARGSSRDEQYF
TRBV10-3	TRBD2	-	TRBJ2-7	TGTGCCACTTCGTCTAGCGGGGGGGCCTACGAGCAGTACTTC	CATSSSGGAYEQYF
TRBV11-2	-	-	TRBJ2-1	TGTGCCAGCAGCTGGGAGTTCAATGAGCAGTTCTTC	CASSWEFNEQFF
TRBV27	-	-	TRBJ1-6	TGTGCCAGCAGGGTCGGGGACTATAATTCACCCCTCCACTTT	CASRVGDYNSPLHF
TRBV18	TRBD2	-	TRBJ2-7	TGTGCCAGCTCACCACCGGGGGGGTACGAGCAGTACTTC	CASSPPGGYEQYF
TRBV11-1	TRBD1	-	TRBJ1-1	TGTGCCAGCAGCTTGCCGCCGGACAGGGAAAACACTGAAGCTTTCTTT	CASSLPPDRENTEAFF
TRBV7-8	-	-	TRBJ1-2	TGTGCCAGCAGCTTAGGAGGGACCGCAGCTAACTATGGCTACACCTTC	CASSLGGTAANYGYTF
TRBV5-5	-	-	TRBJ1-1	TGTGCCAGCAGCTTGGTCGGGACTATGAACACTGAAGCTTTCTTT	CASSLVGTMNTEAFF
TRBV7-2	TRBD2	-	TRBJ2-3	TGTGCCAGCCTCTCAGGGACTAGCGGCACAGATACGCAGTATTTT	CASLSGTSGTDTQYF
TRBV30	-	-	TRBJ1-1	TGTGCCCGGGGGGGGAAGGGGAACACTGAAGCTTTCTTT	CARGGKGNTEAFF
TRBV2	-	-	TRBJ2-5	TGTGCCAGCAACGCGGGACAGCTTCAAGAGACCCAGTACTTC	CASNAGQLQETQYF
TRBV6-5	-	-	TRBJ2-1	TGTGCCAGCACCAAAAGTCTCTGGGTCGGAGAGGTCGTCTTC	CASTKSLWVGEVVF
TRBV29-1	-	-	TRBJ1-3	TGCAGCGTTGAAGCCCGGATAAACTCTGGAAACACCATATATTTT	CSVEARINSGNTIYF
TRBV14	-	-	TRBJ1-1	TGTGCCAGCAGCCAAAGTGGGGTCACTGAAGCTTTCTTT	CASSQSGVTEAFF
TRBV28	-	-	TRBJ2-7	TGTGCCAGCGGACCGACCTACGAGCAGTACTTC	CASGPTYEQYF
TRBV6-5	-	once	TRBJ1-1	TGTGCCACCCAAGGGAACACTGAAGCTTTCTTT	CATQGNTEAFF
TRBV30	-	few	TRBJ2-5	TGTGCCTGGAGTGTAGACGCGGGGACCCAGTACTTC	CAWSVDAGTQYF
TRBV9	-	-	TRBJ2-7	TGTGCCAGCAGCGTAGGGGGTTACTCCTACGAGCAGTACTTC	CASSVGGYSYEQYF
TRBV7-9	TRBD1	-	TRBJ2-7	TGTGCCAGCAGAGAGGGGACAGCCCTTTCCTACGAGCAGTACTTC	CASREGTALSYEQYF
TRBV5-8	-	-	TRBJ2-5	TGTGCCAGCAGCTTGGAAGAGACCCAGTACTTC	CASSLEETQYF
TRBV10-3	-	-	TRBJ1-2	TGTGCCATCAGTTCTCGGGGGGCCCTTGGCTACACCTTC	CAISSRGALGYTF
TRBV7-2	-	-	TRBJ2-6	TGTGCCAGCAGGGGGCGTTCCTCTGGGGCCAACGTCCTGACTTTC	CASRGRSSGANVLTF
TRBV5-1	-	-	TRBJ1-1	TGCGCCAGCAGCTTGGGCCAGCCAAATGAAGCTTTCTTT	CASSLGQPNEAFF